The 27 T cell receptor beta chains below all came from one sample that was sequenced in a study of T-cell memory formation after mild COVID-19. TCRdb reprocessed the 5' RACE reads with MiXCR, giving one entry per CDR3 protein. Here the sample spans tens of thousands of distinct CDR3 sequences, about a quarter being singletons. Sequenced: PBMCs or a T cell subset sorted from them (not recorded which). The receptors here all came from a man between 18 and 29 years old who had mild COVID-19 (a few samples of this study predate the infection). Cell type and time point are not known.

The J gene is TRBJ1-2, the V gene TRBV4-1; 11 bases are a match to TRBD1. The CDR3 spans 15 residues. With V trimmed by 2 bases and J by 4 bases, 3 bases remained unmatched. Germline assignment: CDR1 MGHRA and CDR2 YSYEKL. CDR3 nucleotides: TGCGCCAGCAGCCAAACCGGGACAGGGGGCTATGGCTACACCTTC. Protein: CASSQTGTGGYGYTF.

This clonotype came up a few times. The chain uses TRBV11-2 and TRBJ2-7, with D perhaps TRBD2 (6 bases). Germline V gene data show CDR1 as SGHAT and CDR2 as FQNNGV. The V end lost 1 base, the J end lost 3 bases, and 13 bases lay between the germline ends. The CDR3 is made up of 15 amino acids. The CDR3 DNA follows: TGTGCCAGCAGCTTAGTCCCCGGGGGTAACTACGAGCAGTACTTC. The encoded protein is CASSLVPGGNYEQYF.

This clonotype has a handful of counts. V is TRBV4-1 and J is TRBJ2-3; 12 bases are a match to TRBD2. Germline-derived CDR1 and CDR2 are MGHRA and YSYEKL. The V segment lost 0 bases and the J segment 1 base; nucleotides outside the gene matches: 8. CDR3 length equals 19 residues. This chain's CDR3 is CASSQDPLAGGRRTDTQYF. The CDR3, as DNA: TGCGCCAGCAGCCAAGATCCCCTAGCGGGGGGGAGACGCACAGATACGCAGTATTTT.

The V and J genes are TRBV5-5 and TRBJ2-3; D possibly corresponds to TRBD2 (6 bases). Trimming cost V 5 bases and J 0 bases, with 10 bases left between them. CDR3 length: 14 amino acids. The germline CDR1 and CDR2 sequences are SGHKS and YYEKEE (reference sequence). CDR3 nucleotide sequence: TGTGCCAGCAGGGGGCGGGGAAGCACAGATACGCAGTATTTT. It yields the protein CASRGRGSTDTQYF.

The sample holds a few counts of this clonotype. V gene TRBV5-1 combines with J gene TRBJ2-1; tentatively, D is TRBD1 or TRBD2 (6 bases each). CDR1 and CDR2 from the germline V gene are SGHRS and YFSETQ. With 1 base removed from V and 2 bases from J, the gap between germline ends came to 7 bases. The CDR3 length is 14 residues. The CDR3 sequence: CASSLRGAYNEQFF. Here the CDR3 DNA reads TGCGCCAGCAGCTTGAGGGGGGCCTACAATGAGCAGTTCTTC.

Here the CDR3 reads CASRAGMGTDTQYF. The CDR3 coding sequence is TGTGCCAGCAGGGCAGGGATGGGCACAGATACGCAGTATTTT. This chain connects TRBV7-2 to TRBJ2-3; D is perhaps TRBD1 (5 bases). Germline CDR1 and CDR2: SGHTA and FQGNSA. The CDR3 sequence is 14 residues long. Trimming stripped 6 bases from V and 1 base from J, with 11 bases between.

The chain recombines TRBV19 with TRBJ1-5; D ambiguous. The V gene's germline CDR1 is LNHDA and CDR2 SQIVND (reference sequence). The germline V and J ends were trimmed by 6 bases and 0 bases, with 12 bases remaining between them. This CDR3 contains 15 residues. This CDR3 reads CASSKGQYSNQPQHF. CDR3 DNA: TGTGCCAGTAGCAAGGGTCAATATAGCAATCAGCCCCAGCATTTT.

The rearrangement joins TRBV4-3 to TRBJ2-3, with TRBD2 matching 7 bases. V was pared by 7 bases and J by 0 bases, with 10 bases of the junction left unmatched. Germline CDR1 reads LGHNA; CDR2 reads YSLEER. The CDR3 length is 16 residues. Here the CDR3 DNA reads TGCGCCAGCACCCGGCGCCGGGAGGCTAGCACAGATACGCAGTATTTT. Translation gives CASTRRREASTDTQYF.

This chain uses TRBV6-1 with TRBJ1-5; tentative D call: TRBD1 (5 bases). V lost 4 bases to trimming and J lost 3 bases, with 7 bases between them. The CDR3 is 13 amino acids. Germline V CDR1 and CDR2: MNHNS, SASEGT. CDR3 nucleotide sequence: TGTGCCAGCAGTGGGGGGTACAATCAGCCCCAGCATTTT. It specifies CASSGGYNQPQHF.

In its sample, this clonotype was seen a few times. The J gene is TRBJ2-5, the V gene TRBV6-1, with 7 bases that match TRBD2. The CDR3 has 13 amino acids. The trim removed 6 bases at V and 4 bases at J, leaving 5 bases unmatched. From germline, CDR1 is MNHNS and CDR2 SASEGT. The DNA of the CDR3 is TGTGCCAGCAGGGGAGCGGGGTCAGAGACCCAGTACTTC. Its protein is CASRGAGSETQYF.

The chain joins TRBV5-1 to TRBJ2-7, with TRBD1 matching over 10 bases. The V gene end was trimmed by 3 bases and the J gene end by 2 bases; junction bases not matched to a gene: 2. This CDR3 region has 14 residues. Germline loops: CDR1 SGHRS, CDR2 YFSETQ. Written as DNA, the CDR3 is TGCGCCAGCAGCTGGGGGACAGGGGCCTACGAGCAGTACTTC. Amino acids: CASSWGTGAYEQYF.

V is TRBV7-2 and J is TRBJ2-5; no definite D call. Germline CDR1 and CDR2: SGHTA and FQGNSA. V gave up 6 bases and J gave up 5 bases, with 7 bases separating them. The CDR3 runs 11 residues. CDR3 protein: CASSSWETQYF. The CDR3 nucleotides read TGTGCCAGCAGTTCTTGGGAGACCCAGTACTTC. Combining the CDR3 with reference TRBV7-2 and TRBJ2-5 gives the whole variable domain GAGVSQSPSNKVTEKGKDVELRCDPISGHTALYWYRQSLGQGLEFLIYFQGNSAPDKSGLPSDRFSAERTGGSVSTLTIQRTQQEDSAVYLCASSSWETQYFGPGTRLLVL.

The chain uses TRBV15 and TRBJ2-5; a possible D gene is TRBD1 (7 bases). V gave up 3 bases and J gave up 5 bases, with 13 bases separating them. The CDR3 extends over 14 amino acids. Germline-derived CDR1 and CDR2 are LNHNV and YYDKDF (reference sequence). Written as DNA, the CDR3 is TGTGCCACCAGCAGGGACAGGAGGGGGGAGACCCAGTACTTC. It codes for CATSRDRRGETQYF.

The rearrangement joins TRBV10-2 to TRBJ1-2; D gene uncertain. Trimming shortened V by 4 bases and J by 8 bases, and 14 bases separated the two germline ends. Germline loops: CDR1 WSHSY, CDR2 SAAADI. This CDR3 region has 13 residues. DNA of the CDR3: TGCGCCAGCAGTGTTCAGGTCGTCTACGGCTACACCTTC. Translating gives CASSVQVVYGYTF.

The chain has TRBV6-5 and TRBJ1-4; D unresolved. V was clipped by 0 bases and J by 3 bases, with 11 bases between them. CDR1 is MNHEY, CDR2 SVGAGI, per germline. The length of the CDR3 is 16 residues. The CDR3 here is CASSYSLQAPNEKLFF. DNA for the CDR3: TGTGCCAGCAGTTACTCGCTTCAGGCCCCTAATGAAAAACTGTTTTTT.

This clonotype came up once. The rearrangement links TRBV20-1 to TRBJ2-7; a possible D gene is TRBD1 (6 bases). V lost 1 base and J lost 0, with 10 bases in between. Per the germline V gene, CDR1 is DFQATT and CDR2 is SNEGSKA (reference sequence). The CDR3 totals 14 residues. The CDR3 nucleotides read TGCAGTGCTAGAGGCCAGGGGAGCTCCTACGAGCAGTACGTC. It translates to CSARGQGSSYEQYV.

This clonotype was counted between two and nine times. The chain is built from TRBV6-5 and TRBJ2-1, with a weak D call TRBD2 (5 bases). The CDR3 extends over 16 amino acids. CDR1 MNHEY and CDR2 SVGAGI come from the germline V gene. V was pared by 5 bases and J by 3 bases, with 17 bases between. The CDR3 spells CASSPSPSQDYNEQFF. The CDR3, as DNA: TGTGCCAGCAGTCCCTCCCCTAGCCAGGACTACAATGAGCAGTTCTTC.

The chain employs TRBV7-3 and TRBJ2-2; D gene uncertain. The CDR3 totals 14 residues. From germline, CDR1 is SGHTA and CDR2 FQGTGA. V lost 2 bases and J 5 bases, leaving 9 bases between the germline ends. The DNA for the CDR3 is TGTGCCAGCAGCTTATACCTCAGGACCGGGGAGCTGTTTTTT. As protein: CASSLYLRTGELFF.

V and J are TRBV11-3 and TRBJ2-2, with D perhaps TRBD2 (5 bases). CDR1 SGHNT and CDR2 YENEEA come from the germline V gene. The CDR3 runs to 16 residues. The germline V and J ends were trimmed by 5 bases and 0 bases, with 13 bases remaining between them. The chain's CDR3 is CASSTRSGANTGELFF. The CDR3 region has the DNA TGTGCCAGCAGCACAAGGAGCGGAGCGAACACCGGGGAGCTGTTTTTT.

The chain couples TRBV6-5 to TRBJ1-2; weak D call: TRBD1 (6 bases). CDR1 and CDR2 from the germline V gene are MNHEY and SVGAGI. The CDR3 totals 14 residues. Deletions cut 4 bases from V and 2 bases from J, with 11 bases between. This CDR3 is CASSWFRGNYGYTF. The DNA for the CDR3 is TGTGCCAGCAGTTGGTTCAGGGGAAACTATGGCTACACCTTC.

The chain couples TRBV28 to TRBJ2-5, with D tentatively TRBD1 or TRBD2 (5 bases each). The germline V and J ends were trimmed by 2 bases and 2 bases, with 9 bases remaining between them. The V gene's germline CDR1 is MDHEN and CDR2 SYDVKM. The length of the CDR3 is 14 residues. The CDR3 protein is CASSLGGIQETQYF. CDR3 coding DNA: TGTGCCAGCAGTTTAGGGGGAATTCAAGAGACCCAGTACTTC.

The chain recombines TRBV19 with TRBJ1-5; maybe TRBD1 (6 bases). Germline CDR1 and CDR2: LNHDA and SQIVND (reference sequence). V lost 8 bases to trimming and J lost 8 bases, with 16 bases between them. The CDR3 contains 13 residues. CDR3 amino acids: CASDRDTTKPQHF. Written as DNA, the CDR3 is TGTGCCAGTGACCGGGACACAACGAAGCCCCAGCATTTT.

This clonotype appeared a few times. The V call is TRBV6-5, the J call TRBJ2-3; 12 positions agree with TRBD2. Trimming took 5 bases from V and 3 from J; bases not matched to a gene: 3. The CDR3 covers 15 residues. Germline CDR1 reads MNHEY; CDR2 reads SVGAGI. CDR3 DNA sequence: TGTGCCAGCAGTGGACTAGCGGGGCCGACAGATACGCAGTATTTT. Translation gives CASSGLAGPTDTQYF.

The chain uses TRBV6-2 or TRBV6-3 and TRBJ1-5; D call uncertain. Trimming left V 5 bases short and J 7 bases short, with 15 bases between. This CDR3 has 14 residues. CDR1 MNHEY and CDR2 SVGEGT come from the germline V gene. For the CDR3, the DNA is TGTGCCAGCAGTAGCTCCGGGTCGAGGCAGCCCCAGCATTTT. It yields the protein CASSSSGSRQPQHF.

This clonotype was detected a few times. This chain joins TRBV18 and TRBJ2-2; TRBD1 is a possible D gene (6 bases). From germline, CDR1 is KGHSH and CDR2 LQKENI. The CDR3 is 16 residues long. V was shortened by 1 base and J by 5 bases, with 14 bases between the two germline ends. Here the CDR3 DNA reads TGTGCCAGCTCACCACAGGGGGTTGTCCAAACCGGGGAGCTGTTTTTT. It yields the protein CASSPQGVVQTGELFF.

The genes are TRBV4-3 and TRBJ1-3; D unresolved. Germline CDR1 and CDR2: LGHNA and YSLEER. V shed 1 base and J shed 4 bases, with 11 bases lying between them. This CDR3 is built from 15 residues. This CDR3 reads CASSQGWGGGNTIYF. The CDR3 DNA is TGCGCCAGCAGCCAAGGTTGGGGAGGAGGAAACACCATATATTTT.

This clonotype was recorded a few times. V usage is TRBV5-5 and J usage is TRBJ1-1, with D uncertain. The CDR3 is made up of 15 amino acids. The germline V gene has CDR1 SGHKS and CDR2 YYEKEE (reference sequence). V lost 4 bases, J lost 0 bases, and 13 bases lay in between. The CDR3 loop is CASSKNSGMNTEAFF. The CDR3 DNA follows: TGTGCCAGCAGCAAAAATTCCGGGATGAACACTGAAGCTTTCTTT.